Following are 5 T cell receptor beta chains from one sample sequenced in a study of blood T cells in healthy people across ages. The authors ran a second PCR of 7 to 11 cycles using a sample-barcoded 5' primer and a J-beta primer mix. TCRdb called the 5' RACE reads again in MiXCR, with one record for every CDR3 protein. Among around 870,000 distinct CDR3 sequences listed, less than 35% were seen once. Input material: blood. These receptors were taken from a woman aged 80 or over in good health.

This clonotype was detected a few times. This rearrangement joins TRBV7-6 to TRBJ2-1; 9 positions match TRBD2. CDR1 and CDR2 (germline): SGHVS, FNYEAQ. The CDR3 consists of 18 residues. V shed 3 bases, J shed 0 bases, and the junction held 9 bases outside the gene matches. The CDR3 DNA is TGTGCCAGCAGCTTTCAGCCTAGCGGGGAAAGCTCCTACAATGAGCAGTTCTTC. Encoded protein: CASSFQPSGESSYNEQFF.

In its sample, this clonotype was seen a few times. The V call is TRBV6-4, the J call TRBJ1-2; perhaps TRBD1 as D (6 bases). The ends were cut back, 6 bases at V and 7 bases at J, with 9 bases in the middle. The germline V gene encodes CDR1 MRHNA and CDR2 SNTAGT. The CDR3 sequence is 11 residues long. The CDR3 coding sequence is TGTGCCAGCAGCAGGGGAGTTGGCTACACCTTC. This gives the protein CASSRGVGYTF.

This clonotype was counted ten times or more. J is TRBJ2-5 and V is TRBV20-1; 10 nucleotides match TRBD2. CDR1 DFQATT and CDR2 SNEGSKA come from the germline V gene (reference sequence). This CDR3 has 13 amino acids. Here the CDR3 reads CSQQLAGRETQYF. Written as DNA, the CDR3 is TGCAGCCAACAACTAGCGGGGAGGGAGACCCAGTACTTC.

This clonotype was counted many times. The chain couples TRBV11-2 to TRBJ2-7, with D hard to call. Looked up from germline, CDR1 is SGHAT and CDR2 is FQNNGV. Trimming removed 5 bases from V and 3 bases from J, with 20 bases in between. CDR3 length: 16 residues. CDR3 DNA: TGTGCCAGCAGCCCCCAAAAACGGGCCTCAAACTACGAGCAGTACTTC. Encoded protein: CASSPQKRASNYEQYF. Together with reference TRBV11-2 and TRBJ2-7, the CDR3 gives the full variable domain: EAGVAQSPRYKIIEKRQSVAFWCNPISGHATLYWYQQILGQGPKLLIQFQNNGVVDDSQLPKDRFSAERLKGVDSTLKIQPAKLEDSAVYLCASSPQKRASNYEQYFGPGTRLTVT.

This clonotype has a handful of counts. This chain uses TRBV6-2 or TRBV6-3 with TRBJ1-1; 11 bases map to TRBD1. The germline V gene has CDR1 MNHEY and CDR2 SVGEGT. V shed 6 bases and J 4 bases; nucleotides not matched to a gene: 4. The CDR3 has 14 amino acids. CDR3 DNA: TGTGCCAGCAGCTCGGGACAGGGGGTCACTGAAGCTTTCTTT. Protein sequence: CASSSGQGVTEAFF.